Presented here are 28 T cell receptor beta chains from one specimen sequenced in a study of blood T cells in healthy people across ages. The use of a sample-barcoded 5' primer and a J-beta primer mix characterized a second PCR of about 7 to 12 cycles. One entry per CDR3 protein results from TCRdb running MiXCR on the 5' RACE reads. The sample carries roughly 500,000 distinct CDR3 sequences, 25% to 30% recorded once. Input material: blood. These receptors all come from a woman aged 70-85 years in good health.

The chain carries TRBV29-1 and TRBJ2-1; 12 nucleotides line up with TRBD2. From germline, CDR1 is SQVTM and CDR2 ANQGSEA. There are 16 residues in the CDR3. Trimming took 3 bases from V and 3 from J; bases not matched to a gene: 6. CDR3 residues: CSVDRLAGVNYNEQFF. The CDR3 nucleotides are TGCAGCGTTGACAGACTAGCGGGGGTCAACTACAATGAGCAGTTCTTC.

V and J are TRBV6-2 or TRBV6-3 and TRBJ2-1; D may correspond to TRBD1 or TRBD2 (5 bases each). The germline gives CDR1 MNHEY, CDR2 SVGEGT. This CDR3 has 15 residues. V was clipped by 7 bases and J by 0 bases, with 13 bases between them. This CDR3 is CASTRGLSSYNEQFF. For the CDR3, the DNA is TGTGCCAGCACGAGGGGATTGAGCTCCTACAATGAGCAGTTCTTC.

The J gene is TRBJ1-2, the V gene TRBV12-3 or TRBV12-4, with TRBD1 as a possible D gene (5 bases). The CDR3 is 14 residues long. The V gene lost 6 bases and the J gene lost 4 bases, with 15 bases spanning the gap. This CDR3 is CASSAGLISYGYTF. The CDR3 DNA follows: TGTGCCAGCAGCGCAGGGCTGATCTCCTATGGCTACACCTTC.

This chain uses TRBV6-2 or TRBV6-3 with TRBJ2-1; D might be TRBD1 or TRBD2, each matching 5 bases. The CDR3 is made up of 17 amino acids. V was cut by 0 bases and J by 5 bases, with 17 bases left in between. Germline V gene lookup returns CDR1 MNHEY and CDR2 SVGEGT. The CDR3 sequence: CASSYSLGRARDNEQFF. CDR3 in DNA: TGTGCCAGCAGTTACTCTTTGGGACGGGCCCGGGACAATGAGCAGTTCTTC.

A word on this clonotype: One junction end disagrees with the germline gene, perhaps due to a read error. J is TRBJ2-5 and V is TRBV20-1, with 8 bases lining up with TRBD2. The germline V gene encodes CDR1 DFQATT and CDR2 SNEGSKA (reference sequence). The CDR3 has 14 amino acids. The CDR3 sequence is CSAESLAVYNERFF. The CDR3 DNA follows: TGCAGTGCCGAATCACTAGCGGTGTACAATGAGCGGTTCTTC.

This clonotype was recorded a few times. This chain uses TRBV3-1 with TRBJ2-1; 12 bases are shared with TRBD2. Germline CDR1 LGHDT, CDR2 YNNKEL (reference sequence). This CDR3 is 15 amino acids long. Trimming removed 5 bases from V and 3 bases from J; junction bases left unmatched: 2. CDR3 bases: TGTGCCAGCAGCTGGACTAGCGGGATCTACAATGAGCAGTTCTTC. It encodes CASSWTSGIYNEQFF.

This clonotype was observed a handful of times. The V call is TRBV28, the J call TRBJ2-2; 9 nucleotides align to TRBD2. The V gene's germline CDR1 is MDHEN and CDR2 SYDVKM. This CDR3 is built from 14 residues. Trimming took 5 bases from V and 5 from J; bases not matched to a gene: 3. CDR3 loop: CASSGTSRTGELFF. The CDR3 DNA sequence: TGTGCCAGCAGTGGGACTAGCAGGACCGGGGAGCTGTTTTTT.

The chain links TRBV7-9 to TRBJ2-5, with 11 bases matching TRBD1. The J call is uncertain, as TRBJ2-1 better fits the DNA end. Germline V gives CDR1 SEHNR, CDR2 FQNEAQ (reference sequence). CDR3 length: 16 residues. CDR3 amino acids: CASSQTGQGARNEQFF. Written as DNA, the CDR3 is TGTGCCAGCAGCCAAACCGGACAGGGGGCGAGGAATGAGCAGTTCTTC.

The chain links TRBV7-8 to TRBJ2-1; a weak D match, TRBD2 (5 bases). The CDR3 is 15 residues long. Germline V gene sequence: CDR1 SGHVS, CDR2 FQNEAQ. Trimming took off 3 bases at V and 1 base at J, with 10 bases between the two ends. CDR3: CASSFTEGSYNEQFF. In DNA form, the CDR3 reads TGTGCCAGCAGCTTTACAGAGGGTTCCTACAATGAGCAGTTCTTC. The full variable domain, its missing parts supplied by reference TRBV7-8 and TRBJ2-1, is GAGVSQSPRYKVAKRGQDVALRCDPISGHVSLFWYQQALGQGPEFLTYFQNEAQLDKSGLPSDRFFAERPEGSVSTLKIQRTQQEDSAVYLCASSFTEGSYNEQFFGPGTRLTVL.

The genes are TRBV7-2 and TRBJ2-5; 13 positions match TRBD2. The J call may be incorrect, as the DNA end agrees better with TRBJ2-1. There are 18 residues in the CDR3. The germline gives CDR1 SGHTA, CDR2 FQGNSA. CDR3 region: CASSLALAGGRGSGEQFF. CDR3 sequence (DNA): TGTGCCAGCAGCTTAGCACTAGCGGGGGGGCGGGGGAGTGGTGAGCAGTTCTTC.

V usage is TRBV7-2 and J usage is TRBJ2-7; 7 bases are shared with TRBD1. This CDR3 comprises 15 residues. Germline V gives CDR1 SGHTA, CDR2 FQGNSA. V lost 1 base to trimming and J lost 6 bases; unmatched junction nucleotides: 9. CDR3 region: CASSLVGGRFVEQYF. DNA for the CDR3: TGTGCCAGCAGCTTAGTAGGGGGCAGGTTTGTCGAGCAGTACTTC.

This clonotype was found a few times. This sequence joins TRBV19 and TRBJ2-4, with 9 bases matching TRBD1. Germline V gives CDR1 LNHDA, CDR2 SQIVND (reference sequence). The CDR3 runs to 13 residues. After removal of 5 bases from V and 8 bases from J, the junction contained 4 bases not matched to a gene. The CDR3 DNA reads TGTGCCAGTAGTTCGACAGGGGGGCACATTCAGTACTTC. Translation: CASSSTGGHIQYF.

This clonotype was seen a few times. The chain couples TRBV11-1 to TRBJ1-6; D is unresolved. CDR3 size: 13 residues. Germline CDR1 is SGHAT and CDR2 is FQDESV (reference sequence). V lost 5 bases, J lost 11 bases, and 13 bases lay in between. The chain's CDR3 is CASSLRGRAPLHF. CDR3 sequence (DNA): TGTGCCAGCAGCCTAAGAGGTCGGGCACCCCTCCACTTT.

This clonotype occurred many times. This chain connects TRBV10-3 to TRBJ2-5; unclear D gene. Germline V lookup: CDR1 ENHRY, CDR2 SYGVKD. The CDR3 is 15 residues long. Trimming stripped 3 bases from V and 2 bases from J, with 13 bases between. This chain's CDR3 is CAISEGRIGQETQYF. CDR3 nucleotide sequence: TGTGCCATCAGTGAAGGAAGGATTGGACAAGAGACCCAGTACTTC.

The rearrangement joins TRBV12-3 or TRBV12-4 to TRBJ1-2; 8 positions agree with TRBD1. The CDR3 covers 13 residues. Trimming cost V 6 bases and J 8 bases; bases outside gene matches: 8. The CDR3 spells CASSPRQGTGYTF. The CDR3 DNA follows: TGTGCCAGCAGCCCCAGACAGGGGACGGGCTACACCTTC.

V is TRBV29-1 and J is TRBJ2-6; D unclear. This CDR3 is built from 13 residues. V lost 5 bases and J lost 2, with 7 bases in between. In germline, CDR1 is SQVTM, CDR2 ANQGSEA. CDR3 in amino acids: CSVFGPGANVLTF. CDR3 coding DNA: TGCAGCGTTTTCGGGCCTGGGGCCAACGTCCTGACTTTC.

This clonotype was found a few times. One end of the junction does not line up with germline, which may come from a read error. This chain uses TRBV7-2 with TRBJ2-5, with D tentatively TRBD2 (6 bases). The length of the CDR3 is 16 residues. CDR1 is SGHTA, CDR2 FQGNSA, per germline. The CDR3 sequence is CASSFQILLAQEAQYF. The CDR3 bases are TGTGCCAGCAGCTTTCAAATCTTACTAGCACAAGAGGCCCAGTACTTC.

The chain is built from TRBV4-3 and TRBJ2-5, with no clear D. The J call may be in error: the DNA end matches TRBJ2-1 better. The CDR3 runs to 13 residues. The germline V gene encodes CDR1 LGHNA and CDR2 YSLEER. For the CDR3, the DNA is TGCGCCAGCAGCCAAGCCCCAGGCGTTGAGCAGTTCTTC. Encoded protein: CASSQAPGVEQFF.

This clonotype was observed a few times. At one of its ends the junction is not consistent with the germline gene, which may arise from a read error. The genes are TRBV20-1 and TRBJ1-2; perhaps TRBD1 as D (6 bases). The germline CDR1 and CDR2 sequences are DFQATT and SNEGSKA (reference sequence). The length of the CDR3 is 14 residues. DNA of the CDR3: TGCAGTGCGAGAGGGGGGGATCTGCCCTATGGCTACACCTTC. Translated, it gives CSARGGDLPYGYTF.

The V gene is TRBV7-6, the J gene TRBJ1-6; a possible D gene is TRBD1 (5 bases). Trimming pared 1 base from V and 6 bases from J, leaving 13 bases between. This CDR3 is built from 16 residues. Germline CDR1 and CDR2: SGHVS and FNYEAQ. This chain's CDR3 is CASSLGGQGLNSPLHF. CDR3 nucleotides: TGTGCCAGCAGCTTAGGAGGCCAGGGACTTAATTCACCCCTCCACTTT.

The chain combines TRBV7-2 with TRBJ2-3; a possible D gene is TRBD2 (6 bases). This CDR3 spans 14 amino acids. Trimming took 4 bases from V and 2 from J, leaving 10 bases between them. The V gene's germline CDR1 is SGHTA and CDR2 FQGNSA. CDR3 sequence (DNA): TGTGCCAGCAGCTCCGGGGGAGACACAGATACGCAGTATTTT. Translated: CASSSGGDTDTQYF.

The chain carries TRBV7-2 and TRBJ1-1, with TRBD1 matching 8 bases. The V gene's germline CDR1 is SGHTA and CDR2 FQGNSA. The CDR3 runs to 16 residues. V lost 6 bases to trimming and J lost 7 bases; unmatched junction nucleotides: 16. CDR3 protein: CASRSGGTKGTYEAFF. As DNA, the CDR3 is TGTGCCAGCAGATCAGGGGGCACTAAGGGGACGTATGAAGCTTTCTTT. The full variable domain, completed using reference TRBV7-2 and TRBJ1-1, is GAGVSQSPSNKVTEKGKDVELRCDPISGHTALYWYRQSLGQGLEFLIYFQGNSAPDKSGLPSDRFSAERTGGSVSTLTIQRTQQEDSAVYLCASRSGGTKGTYEAFFGQGTRLTVV.

This clonotype appeared a few times. The chain combines TRBV28 with TRBJ1-6; the D is unclear. The V gene lost 7 bases and the J gene lost 5 bases, with 9 bases spanning the gap. From germline, CDR1 is MDHEN and CDR2 SYDVKM. The CDR3 is 13 amino acids. The CDR3 loop reads CASKARNNSPLHF. DNA for the CDR3: TGTGCCAGCAAGGCCCGAAATAATTCACCCCTCCACTTT.

The J gene is TRBJ1-1, the V gene TRBV20-1; 7 bases are a match to TRBD1. V lost 3 bases, J lost 6 bases, and 7 bases stayed unmatched. Germline CDR1 is DFQATT and CDR2 is SNEGSKA (reference sequence). CDR3 length equals 13 residues. The CDR3 nucleotides read TGCAGTGCTAGTATAGGGGGCATGGCTGAAGCTTTCTTT. This encodes CSASIGGMAEAFF.

The chain is built from TRBV13 and TRBJ2-5, with a possible D match to TRBD2 (6 bases). The J call may be mistaken, given a closer DNA end match to TRBJ2-7. Per the germline V gene, CDR1 is PRHDT and CDR2 is FYEKMQ (reference sequence). The CDR3 spans 14 residues. This CDR3 is CASSPGASVSEQYF. CDR3 in DNA: TGTGCCAGCAGTCCCGGGGCTAGCGTATCCGAGCAGTACTTC.

In its sample, this clonotype was seen a few times. V usage is TRBV21-1 and J usage is TRBJ2-3. TRBV21-1 is classified as a pseudogene. This CDR3 region has 16 residues. The CDR3 coding sequence is TGTGCCAGCAGCAAACGGCGACCTTCTAGCACAGATACGCAGTATTTT. Amino acids: CASSKRRPSSTDTQYF.

The rearrangement uses TRBV29-1 and TRBJ2-7; D is possibly TRBD2 (6 bases). The CDR3 length is 13 residues. Germline V gene lookup returns CDR1 SQVTM and CDR2 ANQGSEA. V was pared by 6 bases and J by 4 bases, with 16 bases between. The CDR3 spells CSVPGVGPYEQYF. The DNA for the CDR3 is TGCAGCGTGCCGGGAGTAGGCCCTTACGAGCAGTACTTC.

This chain connects TRBV28 to TRBJ2-5; D possibly matches TRBD1 or TRBD2 (6 bases each). The CDR3 loop spans 12 amino acids. V lost 4 bases and J lost 7, with 10 bases in between. Germline V gene lookup returns CDR1 MDHEN and CDR2 SYDVKM. The CDR3 DNA reads TGTGCCAGCAGTTCGGGGGCCGGGACCCAGTACTTC. Its translation is CASSSGAGTQYF.